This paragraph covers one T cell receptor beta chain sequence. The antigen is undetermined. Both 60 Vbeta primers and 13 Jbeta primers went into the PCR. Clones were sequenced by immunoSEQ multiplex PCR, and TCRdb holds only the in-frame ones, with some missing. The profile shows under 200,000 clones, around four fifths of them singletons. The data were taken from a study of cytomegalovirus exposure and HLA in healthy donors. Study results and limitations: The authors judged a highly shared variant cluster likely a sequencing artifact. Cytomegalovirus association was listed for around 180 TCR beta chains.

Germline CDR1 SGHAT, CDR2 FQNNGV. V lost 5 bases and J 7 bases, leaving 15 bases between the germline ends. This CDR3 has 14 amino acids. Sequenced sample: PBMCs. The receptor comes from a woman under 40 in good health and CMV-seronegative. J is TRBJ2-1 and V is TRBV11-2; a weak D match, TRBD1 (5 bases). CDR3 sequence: CASSLPLSGNEQFF. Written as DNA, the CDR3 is TGTGCCAGCAGCCTCCCCCTCTCAGGGAATGAGCAGTTCTTC. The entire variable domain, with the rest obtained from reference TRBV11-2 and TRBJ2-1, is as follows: EAGVAQSPRYKIIEKRQSVAFWCNPISGHATLYWYQQILGQGPKLLIQFQNNGVVDDSQLPKDRFSAERLKGVDSTLKIQPAKLEDSAVYLCASSLPLSGNEQFFGPGTRLTVL.